The 24 T cell receptor beta chains listed next were all sequenced from one sample in a study of cytomegalovirus exposure and HLA in healthy donors. PCR was performed using 60 Vbeta and 13 Jbeta primers. Clones were sequenced by immunoSEQ multiplex PCR, and TCRdb holds only the in-frame ones, with some missing. The sample has about 120,000 clones, around 66% seen once. Sequences were obtained from PBMCs. The origin of the receptors is a man in his late teens or twenties in good health and CMV-seropositive.

Only one count was recorded for this clone. V and J are TRBV6-5 and TRBJ2-7; 14 bases match TRBD2. CDR3 length: 15 residues. Germline lookup yields CDR1 MNHEY and CDR2 SVGAGI. Unmatched junction bases numbered 4, after V lost 7 bases and J lost 2 bases. The CDR3 loop reads CASTPGLAGAYEQYF. CDR3 bases: TGTGCCAGCACCCCGGGACTAGCGGGGGCCTACGAGCAGTACTTC.

This chain links TRBV28 with TRBJ1-6; D unresolved. Germline CDR1 MDHEN, CDR2 SYDVKM. The CDR3 consists of 14 residues. V shed 2 bases and J shed 5 bases, with 7 bases lying between them. In nucleotides, the CDR3 is TGTGCCAGCAGTTTAACACGCAATAATTCACCCCTCCACTTT. This gives the protein CASSLTRNNSPLHF.

The V gene is TRBV19, the J gene TRBJ1-5; 7 bases are a match to TRBD1. Trimming took 3 bases from V and 5 from J; bases not matched to a gene: 4. The germline CDR1 and CDR2 sequences are LNHDA and SQIVND (reference sequence). This CDR3 comprises 14 residues. CDR3 sequence reads: CASSIIQGYQPQHF. DNA for the CDR3: TGTGCCAGTAGTATTATACAGGGGTATCAGCCCCAGCATTTT.

This chain uses TRBV28 with TRBJ1-6, with D uncertain. Trimming removed 5 bases at V and 9 bases at J, with 23 bases between. The CDR3 has 17 residues. CDR1 MDHEN and CDR2 SYDVKM come from the germline V gene. CDR3 sequence (DNA): TGTGCCAGCAGTGCCCCCGGGCCCACAAGGAGGTTTTCACCCCTCCACTTT. Translating it yields CASSAPGPTRRFSPLHF. The whole variable domain, filled in from reference TRBV28 and TRBJ1-6, reads DVKVTQSSRYLVKRTGEKVFLECVQDMDHENMFWYRQDPGLGLRLIYFSYDVKMKEKGDIPEGYSVSREKKERFSLILESASTNQTSMYLCASSAPGPTRRFSPLHFGNGTRLTVT.

With regard to this clone: Other DNA sequences from this sample encode an identical CDR3 as well. This rearrangement joins TRBV30 to TRBJ1-5; D is possibly TRBD1 (5 bases). The CDR3 contains 13 residues. CDR1 is GTSNPN and CDR2 is SVGIG in the germline V gene (reference sequence). V gave up 1 base and J gave up 2 bases, with 6 bases separating them. The CDR3 loop reads CAWSEQGNQPQHF. The CDR3 region has the DNA TGTGCCTGGAGTGAACAGGGCAATCAGCCCCAGCATTTT.

There are a few counts of this clone. The chain joins TRBV5-6 to TRBJ1-5, with a possible D match to TRBD1 (5 bases). V was shortened by 2 bases and J by 6 bases, with 15 bases between the two germline ends. CDR1 SGHDT and CDR2 YYEEEE come from the germline V gene. There are 15 residues in the CDR3. The CDR3 sequence: CASSLGWQGGQPQHF. The CDR3 DNA reads as TGTGCCAGCAGCTTAGGGTGGCAGGGAGGTCAGCCCCAGCATTTT.

The chain joins TRBV7-9 to TRBJ2-5; 10 positions match TRBD2. Germline CDR1 and CDR2: SEHNR and FQNEAQ (reference sequence). The CDR3 loop spans 18 amino acids. Trimming removed 2 bases from V and 5 bases from J; junction bases left unmatched: 14. The CDR3 sequence is CASSLRRGAGGPGETQYF. CDR3 nucleotide sequence: TGTGCCAGCAGCTTAAGACGAGGAGCGGGGGGGCCGGGCGAGACCCAGTACTTC.

CDR3 region: CASSDEEVSYNEQFF. CDR3 bases: TGTGCCAGCAGTGATGAGGAGGTCTCCTACAATGAGCAGTTCTTC. The chain couples TRBV25-1 to TRBJ2-1, with D perhaps matching TRBD2 (5 bases). The CDR3 has 15 amino acids. Germline V gene data show CDR1 as MGHDK and CDR2 as SYGVNS. Trimming removed 3 bases from V and 0 bases from J, with 9 bases in between.

The V gene is TRBV28, the J gene TRBJ1-2; D is unresolved. The CDR3 is made up of 15 amino acids. CDR1 and CDR2 from the germline V gene are MDHEN and SYDVKM. Deletions cut 0 bases from V and 2 bases from J, with 10 bases between. The CDR3 bases are TGTGCCAGCAGTTTATGGGGGAGGCTGAACTATGGCTACACCTTC. This sequence encodes CASSLWGRLNYGYTF.

The rearrangement joins TRBV5-1 to TRBJ2-1; D call uncertain. The CDR3 covers 11 residues. Germline assignment: CDR1 SGHRS and CDR2 YFSETQ. V dropped 0 bases and J dropped 10 bases, with 5 bases sitting between them. The CDR3 DNA sequence: TGCGCCAGCAGCTTGGACCGGGAGCAGTTCTTC. Encoded protein: CASSLDREQFF.

V gene TRBV5-1 combines with J gene TRBJ1-4, with TRBD1 as a possible D gene (5 bases). The germline CDR1 and CDR2 sequences are SGHRS and YFSETQ. The V end was cut by 1 base, the J end by 5 bases, with 12 bases between. This CDR3 has 15 amino acids. CDR3 DNA: TGCGCCAGCAGCTTGATCGCAGGGCCAAATGAAAAACTGTTTTTT. Amino acids: CASSLIAGPNEKLFF. Based on the CDR3 plus reference TRBV5-1 and TRBJ1-4, the full variable domain is KAGVTQTPRYLIKTRGQQVTLSCSPISGHRSVSWYQQTPGQGLQFLFEYFSETQRNKGNFPGRFSGRQFSNSRSEMNVSTLELGDSALYLCASSLIAGPNEKLFFGSGTQLSVL.

This clone was seen a few times. The V gene is TRBV6-1, the J gene TRBJ1-4; TRBD1 matches at 7 bases. The germline V gene has CDR1 MNHNS and CDR2 SASEGT. Trimming removed 7 bases from V and 3 bases from J; junction bases left unmatched: 5. The CDR3 sequence is 14 residues long. CDR3 sequence reads: CASTYDRANEKLFF. In DNA, the CDR3 is TGTGCCAGCACCTACGACAGGGCTAATGAAAAACTGTTTTTT.

The chain employs TRBV6-5 and TRBJ1-2; D is unresolved. V lost 0 bases, J lost 4 bases, and 12 bases lay in between. The CDR3 runs to 15 residues. Germline V gene data show CDR1 as MNHEY and CDR2 as SVGAGI. The chain's CDR3 is CASSYSTGSLYGYTF. In nucleotides, the CDR3 is TGTGCCAGCAGTTACTCGACCGGGAGCCTCTATGGCTACACCTTC.

The chain couples TRBV6-1 to TRBJ1-2; D may be TRBD1 (5 bases). CDR1 MNHNS and CDR2 SASEGT come from the germline V gene. This CDR3 comprises 18 residues. Deletions cut 4 bases from V and 7 bases from J, with 28 bases between. The CDR3 bases are TGTGCCAGCAGTGCCCACCACGTTACAGTGGGGGGTCGACTTGGCTACACCTTC. Encoded protein: CASSAHHVTVGGRLGYTF.

This chain joins TRBV27 and TRBJ1-5, with 7 positions matching TRBD1. The germline V gene has CDR1 MNHEY and CDR2 SMNVEV (reference sequence). Trimming cost V 5 bases and J 4 bases; bases outside gene matches: 5. The CDR3 is 14 residues long. The CDR3 sequence: CASSRQGSNQPQHF. In DNA, the CDR3 is TGTGCCAGCAGTCGACAGGGATCGAATCAGCCCCAGCATTTT.

The CDR3 coding sequence is TGTGCCAGCAGGGCTTATTTGGGGCCCTACGAGCAGTACGTC. This codes for CASRAYLGPYEQYV. This sequence joins TRBV7-2 and TRBJ2-7; the D gene is possibly TRBD1 (5 bases). With 6 bases removed from V and 2 bases from J, the gap between germline ends came to 14 bases. The CDR3 loop spans 14 amino acids. Germline assignment: CDR1 SGHTA and CDR2 FQGNSA.

V usage is TRBV4-1 and J usage is TRBJ1-6, with a possible D match to TRBD1 (6 bases). The CDR3 spans 13 residues. The ends were cut back, 6 bases at V and 8 bases at J, with 11 bases in the middle. Germline V CDR1 and CDR2: MGHRA, YSYEKL. For the CDR3, the DNA is TGCGCCAGCAGTAAGGACAGAGATTCACCCCTCCACTTT. It specifies CASSKDRDSPLHF.

This clone was seen only once. This chain links TRBV2 with TRBJ1-6, with 8 positions matching TRBD1. The CDR3 loop spans 17 amino acids. V gave up 5 bases and J gave up 7 bases; unmatched junction bases: 13. Germline CDR1 is SNHLY and CDR2 is FYNNEI. The CDR3 loop reads CASSNGQGSAINSPLHF. The DNA of the CDR3 is TGTGCCAGCAGTAATGGACAGGGATCGGCGATCAATTCACCCCTCCACTTT.

J is TRBJ2-7 and V is TRBV15; TRBD1 agrees at 8 bases. J gave up 1 base and V 4 bases, and 12 bases lay outside the gene matches. The CDR3 totals 17 residues. Germline values: CDR1 LNHNV, CDR2 YYDKDF (reference sequence). CDR3 DNA: TGTGCCACCAGCATGGGGACAGGCATATACAGTTCCTACGAGCAGTACTTC. Its translation: CATSMGTGIYSSYEQYF.

The rearrangement joins TRBV5-6 to TRBJ2-7; 7 bases align to TRBD1. CDR1 and CDR2 (germline): SGHDT, YYEEEE. Trimming at V came to 4 bases and at J to 0 bases, leaving 10 bases not matched to a gene. The CDR3 sequence is 16 residues long. In DNA form, the CDR3 reads TGTGCCAGCAGCCGCGAGGGACAGCTCCGCTCCTACGAGCAGTACGTC. Encoded protein: CASSREGQLRSYEQYV.

The chain is built from TRBV2 and TRBJ2-5; TRBD2 matches 7 bases. In germline, CDR1 is SNHLY, CDR2 FYNNEI. The CDR3 is 16 residues long. J was trimmed by 3 bases and V by 3 bases; bases with no gene match: 10. The CDR3 DNA sequence: TGTGCCAGCAGTGATCCCCCGGGGCTAGCGGAAGAGACCCAGTACTTC. Translating it yields CASSDPPGLAEETQYF.

The rearrangement uses TRBV5-1 and TRBJ2-7, with 7 bases identical to TRBD1. The length of the CDR3 is 16 residues. V was clipped by 0 bases and J by 2 bases; unmatched bases: 8. From germline, CDR1 is SGHRS and CDR2 YFSETQ. The CDR3: CASSLAPGQPTYEQYV. In DNA form, the CDR3 reads TGCGCCAGCAGCTTGGCCCCGGGACAGCCCACCTACGAGCAGTACGTC.

The chain combines TRBV7-6 with TRBJ2-1, with 14 nucleotides matching TRBD2. The J segment lost 5 bases and the V segment lost 4 bases, leaving 4 bases of the junction unmatched. This CDR3 has 16 amino acids. Germline lookup yields CDR1 SGHVS and CDR2 FNYEAQ. The CDR3 region is CASSSGLAGGDNEQFF. In DNA, the CDR3 is TGTGCCAGCAGCTCCGGACTAGCGGGGGGCGACAATGAGCAGTTCTTC.

This chain joins TRBV9 and TRBJ1-6; D is unclear. V lost 2 bases, J lost 7 bases, and 19 bases lay in between. CDR3 size: 17 residues. Germline-derived CDR1 and CDR2 are SGDLS and YYNGEE. CDR3 sequence reads: CASSVEALGFGNSPLHF. DNA for the CDR3: TGTGCCAGCAGCGTGGAGGCGTTAGGGTTTGGGAATTCACCCCTCCACTTT.